Below, one TCR beta chain is given with its context. CDR1 is LGHDT, CDR2 YNNKEL, per germline (reference sequence). This CDR3 spans 11 amino acids. Between the trimmed V and J ends, which lost 3 bases and 7 bases, there was a span of 7 bases. In the original analysis: Amplification of reference gene primers provided the estimated nucleated cell counts. Libraries were prepared by immunoSEQ multiplex PCR; TCRdb keeps only in-frame clonotypes and omits some of them. D and trimming come from the DNA, and the V and J calls and clone size come from that table. The profile covers 150,000 to 200,000 clones, with about 83% appearing a single time and 10% taken by the ten largest. The sample belongs to a study of blood T cell repertoires in COVID-19. Patients of the Seattle cohort, enrolled during active infection, were followed longitudinally.

Sequenced sample: peripheral blood. The receptor was isolated from a woman in her 70s with COVID-19, enrolled during active disease. The chain is built from TRBV3-1 (or the pseudogene TRBV3-2) and TRBJ2-7, with D perhaps TRBD1 (5 bases). In DNA form, the CDR3 reads TGTGCCAGCAGCCACAGGGATGAGCAGTACTTC. Amino acids: CASSHRDEQYF.